These 31 T cell receptor beta chains came from one sample sequenced in a study of T cell repertoires in cytomegalovirus infection. From the reads, TCRdb called clonotypes with MiXCR, one entry per CDR3 protein. The table records some 390,000 distinct CDR3 sequences, 15% to 20% of them present only once. Sequencing was performed on PBMCs. These receptors were taken from a human donor in good health (CMV status not recorded). Some clones in this sample may be carry-over from other donors' samples.

The V gene is TRBV20-1, the J gene TRBJ2-7; TRBD2 aligns across 13 bases. Trimming removed 0 bases from V and 5 bases from J; junction bases left unmatched: 4. Per the germline V gene, CDR1 is DFQATT and CDR2 is SNEGSKA (reference sequence). The CDR3 is made up of 15 amino acids. The CDR3 protein is CSARDGTSGKDEQYF. CDR3 DNA sequence: TGCAGTGCTAGAGATGGGACTAGCGGGAAAGACGAGCAGTACTTC.

The rearrangement links TRBV9 to TRBJ1-1, with D possibly TRBD1 on 5 matching bases. Germline V gene sequence: CDR1 SGDLS, CDR2 YYNGEE. Trimming removed 0 bases from V and 6 bases from J, with 24 bases in between. The CDR3 runs 18 residues. CDR3 residues: CASSVGPGQSTSTSEAFF. In DNA, the CDR3 is TGTGCCAGCAGCGTAGGTCCTGGACAATCCACGTCCACTTCTGAAGCTTTCTTT.

In this sample, this clonotype turned up many times. The V and J genes are TRBV7-2 and TRBJ1-1; no definite D call. This CDR3 has 14 amino acids. Trimming removed 3 bases from V and 2 bases from J, with 10 bases in between. The germline CDR1 and CDR2 sequences are SGHTA and FQGNSA. CDR3: CASSFQRGNTEAFF. The CDR3 DNA is TGTGCCAGCAGCTTTCAACGTGGAAACACTGAAGCTTTCTTT.

The table lists this clonotype with many counts. The chain has TRBV7-8 and TRBJ2-7, with D hard to call. With 1 base removed from V and 8 bases from J, the gap between germline ends came to 9 bases. Looked up from germline, CDR1 is SGHVS and CDR2 is FQNEAQ. The CDR3 sequence is 12 residues long. CDR3 protein: CASSLGPRQQYF. Written as DNA, the CDR3 is TGTGCCAGCAGCTTAGGACCAAGACAGCAGTACTTC.

This clonotype was counted many times. The chain couples TRBV6-1 to TRBJ1-2; weak D call: TRBD1 (6 bases). V dropped 3 bases and J dropped 9 bases, with 17 bases sitting between them. In germline, CDR1 is MNHNS, CDR2 SASEGT. The CDR3 runs to 14 residues. The DNA for the CDR3 is TGTGCCAGCAGTGATGTAGCAGGGGACGATAGCTACACCTTC. Its translation is CASSDVAGDDSYTF.

This clonotype occurred many times. This chain links TRBV12-3 or TRBV12-4 with TRBJ1-1; no definite D call. The V end was cut by 3 bases, the J end by 1 base, with 15 bases between. The CDR3 sequence is 16 residues long. This chain's CDR3 is CASSFPGRASNTEAFF. Written as DNA, the CDR3 is TGTGCCAGCAGTTTTCCCGGGCGGGCTTCGAACACTGAAGCTTTCTTT.

This chain joins TRBV20-1 and TRBJ2-7, with D possibly matching TRBD1 (5 bases). In germline, CDR1 is DFQATT, CDR2 SNEGSKA (reference sequence). Trimming took off 3 bases at V and 4 bases at J, with 10 bases between the two ends. The CDR3 has 12 amino acids. The CDR3 DNA reads as TGCAGTGCTAGGGTCAGGGCATACGAGCAGTACTTC. Translating gives CSARVRAYEQYF.

The table lists this clonotype with many counts. The CDR3, as DNA: TGTGCCACGGCTCAGGGGGCGTTGGAGACCCAGTACTTC. As protein: CATAQGALETQYF. V and J are TRBV7-2 and TRBJ2-5; 8 nucleotides line up with TRBD1. The junction had 9 bases not matched to a gene; V was cut back by 10 bases and J by 5 bases. Per germline, CDR1 SGHTA and CDR2 FQGNSA. The CDR3 is 13 amino acids.

The gene calls are TRBV30 and TRBJ2-1; D may be TRBD1 or TRBD2 (6 bases each). Trimming pared 5 bases from V and 8 bases from J, leaving 10 bases between. From germline, CDR1 is GTSNPN and CDR2 SVGIG (reference sequence). The CDR3 consists of 11 residues. Written as DNA, the CDR3 is TGTGCCTGGGGGGGGCGCGATGAGCAGTTCTTC. As protein: CAWGGRDEQFF.

This clonotype was recorded a few times. The CDR3 here is CASSLETGGAGNTIYF. The DNA of the CDR3 is TGTGCCAGCAGCTTAGAAACAGGGGGCGCTGGAAACACCATATATTTT. The chain carries TRBV7-8 and TRBJ1-3; 9 nucleotides agree with TRBD1. The germline V gene has CDR1 SGHVS and CDR2 FQNEAQ. This CDR3 is 16 amino acids long. The ends lost 1 base at V and 2 bases at J; junction bases unmatched: 3.

This clonotype has more than one count but fewer than ten. Here the CDR3 reads CASRPGLADGREQYF. DNA of the CDR3: TGTGCCAGCAGGCCCGGACTAGCGGATGGTAGGGAGCAGTACTTC. The J gene is TRBJ2-7, the V gene TRBV12-3 or TRBV12-4; 10 positions agree with TRBD2. V gave up 6 bases and J gave up 7 bases; unmatched junction bases: 12. This CDR3 spans 15 amino acids.

The rearrangement joins TRBV12-3 or TRBV12-4 to TRBJ1-2, with D possibly being TRBD1 (5 bases). The V gene lost 7 bases and the J gene lost 2 bases, with 14 bases spanning the gap. This CDR3 spans 14 amino acids. The DNA for the CDR3 is TGTGCCAGCACTCCCTACGGGGACAACTATGGCTACACCTTC. It codes for CASTPYGDNYGYTF.

In its sample, this clonotype was seen a few times. The rearrangement uses TRBV5-1 and TRBJ2-7, with D unclear. CDR1 and CDR2 from the germline V gene are SGHRS and YFSETQ. V was clipped by 0 bases and J by 0 bases, with 10 bases between them. The CDR3 is 15 residues long. CDR3 in amino acids: CASSLGQTLSYEQYF. CDR3 DNA: TGCGCCAGCAGCTTGGGCCAGACCCTCTCCTACGAGCAGTACTTC.

This clonotype occurred many times. The chain couples TRBV12-3 or TRBV12-4 to TRBJ1-1, with D perhaps matching TRBD1 (5 bases). Deletions cut 6 bases from V and 1 base from J, with 12 bases between. The CDR3 covers 14 residues. The CDR3 DNA reads as TGTGCCAGCAGCCCGGGGAGGGGGAACACTGAAGCTTTCTTT. This gives the protein CASSPGRGNTEAFF.

This clonotype came up many times. The gene calls are TRBV7-2 and TRBJ1-4, with D tentatively TRBD1 (5 bases). Per germline, CDR1 SGHTA and CDR2 FQGNSA. V was shortened by 2 bases and J by 7 bases, with 11 bases between the two germline ends. This CDR3 is 14 amino acids long. The CDR3 DNA reads as TGTGCCAGCAGCTTAAGCAGGGCTGGTGAAAAACTGTTTTTT. This translates into CASSLSRAGEKLFF.

The rearrangement links TRBV20-1 to TRBJ2-7, with D possibly being TRBD2 (5 bases). The V gene lost 0 bases and the J gene lost 2 bases, with 14 bases spanning the gap. Germline V gene sequence: CDR1 DFQATT, CDR2 SNEGSKA (reference sequence). CDR3 size: 15 residues. CDR3 DNA: TGCAGTGCTAGAGATAGTAGGCGGGTCCCCTACGAGCAGTACTTC. Protein sequence: CSARDSRRVPYEQYF.

This clonotype was seen ten or more times. This chain uses TRBV7-2 with TRBJ1-3; the D is unclear. V lost 1 base to trimming and J lost 0 bases, with 7 bases between them. Germline V gives CDR1 SGHTA, CDR2 FQGNSA. This CDR3 spans 15 amino acids. CDR3 in amino acids: CASSLVPVSGNTIYF. The CDR3 DNA is TGTGCCAGCAGCTTAGTCCCAGTCTCTGGAAACACCATATATTTT.

The table lists this clonotype with a few counts. CDR3 coding DNA: TGTGCCAGCAGGACCAGTAGCAGTGGCACAGATACGCAGTATTTT. This codes for CASRTSSSGTDTQYF. The chain carries TRBV27 and TRBJ2-3; D is unclear. V lost 6 bases and J 1 base, leaving 14 bases between the germline ends. Germline V gene data show CDR1 as MNHEY and CDR2 as SMNVEV (reference sequence). This CDR3 is 15 amino acids long.

The chain employs TRBV12-3 or TRBV12-4 and TRBJ1-1, with TRBD1 matching over 7 bases. The ends lost 10 bases at V and 5 bases at J; junction bases unmatched: 13. This CDR3 is 14 amino acids long. CDR3 residues: CATGLRTGRTEAFF. Here the CDR3 DNA reads TGTGCCACGGGATTGAGGACAGGACGAACTGAAGCTTTCTTT.

This clonotype was detected ten times or more. The gene calls are TRBV12-3 or TRBV12-4 and TRBJ1-1; D unclear. This CDR3 has 15 residues. V lost 5 bases and J lost 1, with 14 bases in between. CDR3 DNA: TGTGCCAGCAGTCACCGGACCAGCCGGAACACTGAAGCTTTCTTT. This gives the protein CASSHRTSRNTEAFF.

The chain carries TRBV9 and TRBJ1-6; 7 positions match TRBD1. The CDR3 totals 14 residues. V trimming: 4 bases; J trimming: 10 bases; junction bases outside the gene matches: 8. Germline assignment: CDR1 SGDLS and CDR2 YYNGEE. The CDR3 nucleotides read TGTGCCAGCAGCCCTCAGGGGGGCCTCTCACCCCTCCACTTT. This encodes CASSPQGGLSPLHF.

The J gene is TRBJ2-7, the V gene TRBV12-5; 7 bases line up with TRBD1. The junction had 4 bases not matched to a gene; V was cut back by 0 bases and J by 2 bases. This CDR3 has 15 residues. Germline CDR1 LGHNT, CDR2 FRNRAP. CDR3 sequence (DNA): TGTGCTAGTGGTTTGGTACCCGGGACAGCCTACGAGCAGTACTTC. Translation: CASGLVPGTAYEQYF. Combining the CDR3 with reference TRBV12-5 and TRBJ2-7 gives the whole variable domain DARVTQTPRHKVTEMGQEVTMRCQPILGHNTVFWYRQTMMQGLELLAYFRNRAPLDDSGMPKDRFSAEMPDATLATLKIQPSEPRDSAVYFCASGLVPGTAYEQYFGPGTRLTVT.

V usage is TRBV6-6 and J usage is TRBJ2-1; a weak D match, TRBD2 (6 bases). The germline gives CDR1 MNHNY, CDR2 SVGAGI (reference sequence). Deletions cut 6 bases from V and 5 bases from J, with 11 bases between. This CDR3 region has 13 residues. The CDR3 DNA follows: TGTGCCAGCAGGACCGGAGGGGACAATGAGCAGTTCTTC. Translation gives CASRTGGDNEQFF.

This clonotype came up many times. The chain couples TRBV7-2 to TRBJ2-4; unclear D gene. The CDR3 loop spans 11 amino acids. The germline V gene has CDR1 SGHTA and CDR2 FQGNSA. V was pared by 3 bases and J by 3 bases, with 0 bases between. Here the CDR3 DNA reads TGTGCCAGCAGCTTCAAAAACATTCAGTACTTC. Amino acids: CASSFKNIQYF.

This chain's CDR3 is CASSTYESMTEAFF. The CDR3 nucleotides are TGCGCCAGCAGCACCTATGAGAGCATGACTGAAGCTTTCTTT. V gene TRBV5-1 combines with J gene TRBJ1-1, with unresolved D. V lost 4 bases, J lost 5 bases, and 15 bases lay in between. This CDR3 contains 14 residues. The germline V gene encodes CDR1 SGHRS and CDR2 YFSETQ.

This clonotype appeared many times. This chain links TRBV7-2 with TRBJ2-7, with D possibly being TRBD2 (6 bases). Germline V lookup: CDR1 SGHTA, CDR2 FQGNSA. CDR3 size: 15 residues. Trimming pared 0 bases from V and 7 bases from J, leaving 16 bases between. The CDR3 spells CASSLAGSGPWEQYF. As DNA, the CDR3 is TGTGCCAGCAGCTTAGCCGGGAGTGGTCCGTGGGAGCAGTACTTC. Full variable domain (rest looked up from reference TRBV7-2 and TRBJ2-7): GAGVSQSPSNKVTEKGKDVELRCDPISGHTALYWYRQSLGQGLEFLIYFQGNSAPDKSGLPSDRFSAERTGGSVSTLTIQRTQQEDSAVYLCASSLAGSGPWEQYFGPGTRLTVT.

The sample holds a few counts of this clonotype. CDR3 DNA: TGTGCCAGCAGTCCGGTACTAGCGGGGGGCTCTAGCACAGATACGCAGTATTTT. Translation: CASSPVLAGGSSTDTQYF. The chain uses TRBV12-3 or TRBV12-4 and TRBJ2-3; TRBD2 matches at 12 bases. CDR3 length: 18 residues. V lost 5 bases to trimming and J lost 0 bases; unmatched junction nucleotides: 9.

This clonotype was counted between two and nine times. V is TRBV7-9 and J is TRBJ2-3, with D tentatively TRBD1 (6 bases). CDR3 length: 16 amino acids. The V end was cut by 0 bases, the J end by 1 base, with 11 bases between. Germline V CDR1 and CDR2: SEHNR, FQNEAQ (reference sequence). The CDR3 region has the DNA TGTGCCAGCAGCTTAGCCGGTAACAGGGGCACAGATACGCAGTATTTT. Its protein is CASSLAGNRGTDTQYF.

The sample holds many counts of this clonotype. The chain recombines TRBV10-3 with TRBJ2-1; 13 bases agree with TRBD2. The germline gives CDR1 ENHRY, CDR2 SYGVKD. CDR3 length: 17 amino acids. Losses at the gene ends were 6 bases for V and 0 bases for J; bases not matched to a gene: 5. The CDR3 DNA sequence: TGTGCCATCAGGGGACTAGCGGGACTTAGCTCCTACAATGAGCAGTTCTTC. Protein sequence: CAIRGLAGLSSYNEQFF.

The gene calls are TRBV3-1 and TRBJ1-1, with a possible D match to TRBD1 (6 bases). This CDR3 region has 11 residues. The V and J ends lost 11 bases and 4 bases respectively, with 11 bases between them. CDR1 LGHDT and CDR2 YNNKEL come from the germline V gene (reference sequence). In nucleotides, the CDR3 is TGTGCCGTTACAGGGTCCACTGAAGCTTTCTTT. This sequence encodes CAVTGSTEAFF.

This clonotype has more than one count but fewer than ten. The chain recombines TRBV12-3 or TRBV12-4 with TRBJ1-1; D is ambiguous. This CDR3 is 13 amino acids long. Trimming stripped 2 bases from V and 5 bases from J, with 9 bases between. The chain's CDR3 is CASSLMEYTEAFF. For the CDR3, the DNA is TGTGCCAGCAGTTTAATGGAGTATACTGAAGCTTTCTTT.